The 19 T cell receptor beta chains in this list originate from one sample, sequenced in a study of naive and memory T cell subsets. Study findings and constraints: A few larger clonotypes appeared in naive repertoires, especially CD8, possibly memory cells re-expressing CD45RA.

Two oligonucleotides, mixed equimolar, formed the beta constant-region primer covering TRBC1 and TRBC2. Nested alpha and beta constant-region primers with the SP2 primer drove four PCR rounds on ligated cDNA. TCRdb redid the calling of the UMI-ligation and nested PCR reads with MiXCR, one entry per CDR3 protein. The sample has roughly 150,000 distinct CDR3 sequences, roughly 20% seen once; the top ten hold 0.09% to 0.13%. No antigen has been identified for these receptors. Sequenced material: naive CD4+ T cells from blood. The receptors here all came from a human donor in good health.

V is TRBV20-1 and J is TRBJ2-7; possible D gene TRBD1, 5 bases. The germline V and J ends were trimmed by 5 bases and 9 bases, with 17 bases remaining between them. Germline loops: CDR1 DFQATT, CDR2 SNEGSKA (reference sequence). CDR3 size: 12 residues. CDR3: CSAEGVGAMQYF. DNA of the CDR3: TGCAGTGCTGAAGGGGTAGGCGCGATGCAGTACTTC.

The chain is built from TRBV20-1 and TRBJ2-1; perhaps D is TRBD1 or TRBD2 (5 bases each). This CDR3 comprises 12 residues. Germline CDR1 reads DFQATT; CDR2 reads SNEGSKA (reference sequence). V lost 4 bases and J 10 bases, leaving 14 bases between the germline ends. The CDR3 is CSATTGAPEQFF. CDR3 DNA sequence: TGCAGTGCTACAACCGGGGCCCCGGAGCAGTTCTTC.

This clonotype occurred a few times. The chain employs TRBV11-2 and TRBJ2-5, with 10 bases that match TRBD2. V lost 5 bases, J lost 2 bases, and 8 bases stayed unmatched. Germline V gene sequence: CDR1 SGHAT, CDR2 FQNNGV. CDR3 length equals 16 residues. The CDR3 nucleotides read TGTGCCAGCAGCCTTCCCAGCGGGAGGGGGCAAGAGACCCAGTACTTC. Protein: CASSLPSGRGQETQYF.

The V call is TRBV18, the J call TRBJ1-3; no clear D. CDR3 length: 15 amino acids. V lost 0 bases and J lost 5, with 11 bases in between. In germline, CDR1 is KGHSH, CDR2 LQKENI. DNA of the CDR3: TGTGCCAGCTCACCACCGGGCCTTGGAAGAAACACCATATATTTT. This encodes CASSPPGLGRNTIYF.

The chain is built from TRBV3-1 and TRBJ1-3, with 8 bases aligning to TRBD1. The germline CDR1 and CDR2 sequences are LGHDT and YNNKEL (reference sequence). This CDR3 spans 16 amino acids. The junction had 4 bases not matched to a gene; V was cut back by 1 base and J by 2 bases. The DNA for the CDR3 is TGTGCCAGCAGCCAAGCGCAGGGGGCGCCTGGAAACACCATATATTTT. The encoded protein is CASSQAQGAPGNTIYF. Looking up the rest from reference TRBV3-1 and TRBJ1-3 gives the full variable domain: DTAVSQTPKYLVTQMGNDKSIKCEQNLGHDTMYWYKQDSKKFLKIMFSYNNKELIINETVPNRFSPKSPDKAHLNLHINSLELGDSAVYFCASSQAQGAPGNTIYFGEGSWLTVV.

This chain's CDR3 is CASSSRLAGAAYEQYF. DNA for the CDR3: TGCGCCAGCAGCTCACGACTAGCGGGAGCAGCCTACGAGCAGTACTTC. The genes are TRBV5-1 and TRBJ2-7, with 12 bases lining up with TRBD2. In germline, CDR1 is SGHRS, CDR2 YFSETQ. CDR3 length: 16 residues. V shed 3 bases, J shed 2 bases, and the junction held 6 bases outside the gene matches.

The rearrangement joins TRBV11-3 to TRBJ2-1; 11 bases agree with TRBD2. There are 16 residues in the CDR3. The trim removed 1 base at V and 5 bases at J, leaving 4 bases unmatched. From germline, CDR1 is SGHNT and CDR2 YENEEA. CDR3 DNA: TGTGCCAGCAGCTTAGTGACTAGCGGGAAAAACAATGAGCAGTTCTTC. Translated, it gives CASSLVTSGKNNEQFF.

A few counts support this clonotype. This chain uses TRBV20-1 with TRBJ2-7; D is possibly TRBD2 (5 bases). Germline-derived CDR1 and CDR2 are DFQATT and SNEGSKA (reference sequence). V lost 5 bases, J lost 3 bases, and 14 bases lay in between. The CDR3 runs to 13 residues. The CDR3 here is CSASRGRVYEQYF. In nucleotides, the CDR3 is TGCAGTGCTTCGCGAGGGCGAGTCTACGAGCAGTACTTC.

This clonotype was found many times. The rearrangement uses TRBV11-2 and TRBJ1-5; D is unclear. Germline CDR1 reads SGHAT; CDR2 reads FQNNGV. The CDR3 spans 15 residues. V lost 0 bases and J lost 6, with 12 bases in between. The CDR3 sequence is CASSLDTIGIQPQHF. CDR3 DNA: TGTGCCAGCAGCTTAGATACGATAGGTATTCAGCCCCAGCATTTT.

This clonotype was observed a few times. The chain joins TRBV6-2 or TRBV6-3 to TRBJ1-1, with TRBD1 matching 10 bases. V shed 9 bases and J 7 bases; nucleotides not matched to a gene: 11. Germline lookup yields CDR1 MNHEY and CDR2 SVGEGT. The CDR3 consists of 14 residues. CDR3 sequence: CASARDRGRLEAFF. In DNA form, the CDR3 reads TGTGCCAGTGCCCGGGACAGGGGCCGCCTTGAAGCTTTCTTT.

The CDR3 here is CASSSSSGTGGNTIYF. The CDR3 DNA is TGTGCCAGCAGTTCTTCCTCCGGGACGGGCGGAAACACCATATATTTT. The chain carries TRBV27 and TRBJ1-3, with D tentatively TRBD1 (5 bases). CDR1 is MNHEY and CDR2 is SMNVEV in the germline V gene (reference sequence). The CDR3 sequence is 16 residues long. V gave up 4 bases and J gave up 4 bases, with 17 bases separating them.

The chain uses TRBV11-2 and TRBJ2-6; no definite D call. The CDR3 contains 16 residues. V was trimmed by 5 bases and J by 0 bases, leaving 11 bases between them. Germline lookup yields CDR1 SGHAT and CDR2 FQNNGV. CDR3: CASSLSWVSGANVLTF. The CDR3 bases are TGTGCCAGCAGCCTTTCTTGGGTCTCTGGGGCCAACGTCCTGACTTTC.

The chain has TRBV5-1 and TRBJ2-5; 7 bases align to TRBD2. The CDR3 runs 15 residues. Trimming cost V 0 bases and J 1 base; bases outside gene matches: 3. Germline CDR1 and CDR2: SGHRS and YFSETQ. CDR3 amino acids: CASSLAGGSQETQYF. The CDR3 bases are TGCGCCAGCAGCTTGGCCGGGGGGAGCCAAGAGACCCAGTACTTC.

This clonotype was recorded at least ten times. The chain employs TRBV20-1 and TRBJ1-5; a weak D match, TRBD1 (5 bases). Germline V CDR1 and CDR2: DFQATT, SNEGSKA (reference sequence). This CDR3 has 14 residues. Between the trimmed V and J ends, which lost 2 bases and 3 bases, there was a span of 11 bases. The CDR3 DNA sequence: TGCAGTGCTAGAATCGGGGACGCCAATCAGCCCCAGCATTTT. Translated, it gives CSARIGDANQPQHF.

This clonotype has a handful of counts. The chain links TRBV12-3 or TRBV12-4 to TRBJ1-1; D uncertain. This CDR3 comprises 13 residues. V dropped 4 bases and J dropped 0 bases, with 6 bases sitting between them. The CDR3, as DNA: TGTGCCAGCAGTTCGAATCTGAACACTGAAGCTTTCTTT. Translation gives CASSSNLNTEAFF.

The chain employs TRBV6-1 and TRBJ2-3; no firm D call. V was shortened by 2 bases and J by 5 bases, with 11 bases between the two germline ends. The CDR3 length is 14 residues. CDR1 and CDR2 (germline): MNHNS, SASEGT. As DNA, the CDR3 is TGTGCCAGCAGTGAACAGGTTGGCATAGATACGCAGTATTTT. Protein: CASSEQVGIDTQYF.

This clonotype was seen a few times. CDR3 in amino acids: CSVPGRGFYEQYF. The CDR3, as DNA: TGCAGCGTCCCGGGACGGGGATTCTACGAGCAGTACTTC. The chain joins TRBV29-1 to TRBJ2-7; D assignment may be TRBD1 or TRBD2 (5 bases each). Between the trimmed V and J ends, which lost 6 bases and 3 bases, there was a span of 15 bases. The CDR3 has 13 residues. The germline CDR1 and CDR2 sequences are SQVTM and ANQGSEA.

In this sample, this clonotype turned up a few times. The chain links TRBV6-2 or TRBV6-3 to TRBJ2-1; TRBD2 matches 12 bases. V lost 4 bases to trimming and J lost 4 bases; unmatched junction nucleotides: 5. CDR1 is MNHEY and CDR2 is SVGEGT in the germline V gene. The CDR3 loop spans 16 amino acids. As DNA, the CDR3 is TGTGCCAGCAGTTCCTTCGGACTAGCGGGATACAATGAGCAGTTCTTC. It codes for CASSSFGLAGYNEQFF.

The chain has TRBV3-1 and TRBJ2-5; perhaps D is TRBD1 or TRBD2 (5 bases each). This CDR3 is 15 amino acids long. Germline loops: CDR1 LGHDT, CDR2 YNNKEL (reference sequence). V shed 6 bases and J shed 4 bases, with 18 bases lying between them. The CDR3 bases are TGTGCCAGCAGTGTTGACGCCGGGACGAGAGAGACCCAGTACTTC. It yields the protein CASSVDAGTRETQYF.